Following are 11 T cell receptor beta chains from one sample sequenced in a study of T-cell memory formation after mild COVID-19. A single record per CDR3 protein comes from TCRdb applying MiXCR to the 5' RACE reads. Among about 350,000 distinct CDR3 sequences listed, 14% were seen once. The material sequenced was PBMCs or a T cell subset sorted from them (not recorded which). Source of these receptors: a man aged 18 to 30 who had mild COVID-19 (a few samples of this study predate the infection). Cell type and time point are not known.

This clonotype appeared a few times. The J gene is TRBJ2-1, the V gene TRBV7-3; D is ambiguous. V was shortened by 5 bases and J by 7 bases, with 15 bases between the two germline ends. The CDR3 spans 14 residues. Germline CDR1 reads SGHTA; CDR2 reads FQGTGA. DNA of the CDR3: TGTGCCAGCAGCCCACAAGCGTGGGGAAATGAGCAGTTCTTC. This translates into CASSPQAWGNEQFF.

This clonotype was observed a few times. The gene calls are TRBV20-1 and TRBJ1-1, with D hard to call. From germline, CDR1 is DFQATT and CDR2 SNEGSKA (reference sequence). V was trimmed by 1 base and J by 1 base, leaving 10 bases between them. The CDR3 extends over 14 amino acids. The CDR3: CSARVWESNTEAFF. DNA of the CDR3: TGCAGTGCTAGAGTTTGGGAATCGAACACTGAAGCTTTCTTT.

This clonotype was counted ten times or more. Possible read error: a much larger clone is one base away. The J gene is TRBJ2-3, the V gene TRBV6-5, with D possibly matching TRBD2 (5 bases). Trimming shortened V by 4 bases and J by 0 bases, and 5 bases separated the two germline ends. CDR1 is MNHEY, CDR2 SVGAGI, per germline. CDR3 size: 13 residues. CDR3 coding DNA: TGTGCCAGCAGTTGGACTAGCACAGATACGCAGTATTTT. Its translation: CASSWTSTDTQYF.

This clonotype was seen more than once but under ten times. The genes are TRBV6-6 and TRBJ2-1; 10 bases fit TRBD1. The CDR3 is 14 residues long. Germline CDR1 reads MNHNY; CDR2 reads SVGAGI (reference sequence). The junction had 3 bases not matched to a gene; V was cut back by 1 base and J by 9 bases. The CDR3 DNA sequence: TGTGCCAGCAGTTACTACGGGACAGGGGTTGAGCAGTTCTTC. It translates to CASSYYGTGVEQFF.

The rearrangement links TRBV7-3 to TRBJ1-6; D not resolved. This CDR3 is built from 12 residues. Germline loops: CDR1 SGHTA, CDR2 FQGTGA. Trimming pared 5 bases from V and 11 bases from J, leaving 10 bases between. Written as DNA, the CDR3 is TGTGCCAGCAGCCCTGGTCAGCCACCCCTCCACTTT. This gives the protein CASSPGQPPLHF.

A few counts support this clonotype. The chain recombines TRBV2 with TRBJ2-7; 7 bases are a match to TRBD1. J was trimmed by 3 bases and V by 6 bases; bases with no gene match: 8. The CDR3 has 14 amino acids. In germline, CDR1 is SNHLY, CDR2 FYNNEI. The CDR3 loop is CASRSHQGDYEQYV. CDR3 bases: TGTGCCAGCAGATCCCACCAGGGGGACTACGAGCAGTACGTC.

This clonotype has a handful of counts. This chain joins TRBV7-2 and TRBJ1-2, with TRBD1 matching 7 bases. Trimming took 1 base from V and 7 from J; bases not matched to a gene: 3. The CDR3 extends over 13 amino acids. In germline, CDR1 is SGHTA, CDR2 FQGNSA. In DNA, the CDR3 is TGTGCCAGCAGCTTAGGAGGGGGCGGTGGCTACACCTTC. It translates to CASSLGGGGGYTF.

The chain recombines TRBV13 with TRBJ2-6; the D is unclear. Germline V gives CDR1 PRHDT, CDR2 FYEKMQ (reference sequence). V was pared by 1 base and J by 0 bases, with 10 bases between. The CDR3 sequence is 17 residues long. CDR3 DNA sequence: TGTGCCAGCAGCTTAGCGCAGGAATACTCTGGGGCCAACGTCCTGACTTTC. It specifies CASSLAQEYSGANVLTF.

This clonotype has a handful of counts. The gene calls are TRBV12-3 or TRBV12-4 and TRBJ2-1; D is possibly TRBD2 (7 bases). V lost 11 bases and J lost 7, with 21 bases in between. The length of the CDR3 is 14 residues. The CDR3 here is CAVIGGAEFNEQFF. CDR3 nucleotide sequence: TGTGCCGTGATAGGGGGGGCTGAGTTTAATGAGCAGTTCTTC.

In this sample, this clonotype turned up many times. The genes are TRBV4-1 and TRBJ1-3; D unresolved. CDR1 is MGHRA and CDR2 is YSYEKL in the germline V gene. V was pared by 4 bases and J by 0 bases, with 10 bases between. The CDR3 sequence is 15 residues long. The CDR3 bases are TGCGCCAGCAGCCCCACCCCGAGCTCTGGAAACACCATATATTTT. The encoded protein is CASSPTPSSGNTIYF.

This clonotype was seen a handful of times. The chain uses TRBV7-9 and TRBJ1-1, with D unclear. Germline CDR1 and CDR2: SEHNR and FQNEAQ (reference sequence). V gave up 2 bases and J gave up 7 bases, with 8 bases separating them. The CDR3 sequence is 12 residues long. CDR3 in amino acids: CASSLRLGEAFF. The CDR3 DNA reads TGTGCCAGCAGCTTAAGGTTGGGTGAAGCTTTCTTT.